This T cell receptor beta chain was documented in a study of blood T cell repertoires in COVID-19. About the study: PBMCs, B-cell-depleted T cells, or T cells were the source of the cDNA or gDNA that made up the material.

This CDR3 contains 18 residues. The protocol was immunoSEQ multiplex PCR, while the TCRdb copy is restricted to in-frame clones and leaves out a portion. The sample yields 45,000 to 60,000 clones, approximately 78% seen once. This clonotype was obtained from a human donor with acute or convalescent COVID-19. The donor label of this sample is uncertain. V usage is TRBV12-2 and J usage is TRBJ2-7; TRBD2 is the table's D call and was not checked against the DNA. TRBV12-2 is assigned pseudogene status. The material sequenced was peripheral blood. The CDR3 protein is CASRLALPLAGQTHEQYF. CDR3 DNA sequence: TGTGCAAGTCGCTTAGCACTTCCACTAGCGGGACAGACGCACGAGCAGTACTTC.